These T cell receptor beta chains were read from a single sample in a study of T cells in Graves' hyperthyroidism and ophthalmopathy. TCRdb re-analysed the multiplex PCR reads in MiXCR, keeping a single row per CDR3 protein. The top ten clones hold 3.8% of a sample with fewer than 700,000 distinct CDR3 sequences, roughly 16% of them seen once. Sequences were obtained from blood. The origin of the receptors is a woman between 25 and 40 years old with Graves' hyperthyroidism. Both conserved end residues are part of each CDR3. The D gene is left open where the match is weak. Some rows have no size entry. The others give once, few or many, or a class for an expanded clone.

j_gene,v_gene,abundance,d_gene,CDR3aa,CDR3nt
TRBJ2-7,TRBV19,NA,NA,CASSPLGNFYEQYF,TGTGCCAGTAGCCCTCTAGGGAATTTCTACGAGCAGTACTTC
TRBJ2-2,TRBV5-1,NA,NA,CASSLSQSTGELFF,TGCGCCAGCAGCTTGTCGCAAAGCACCGGGGAGCTGTTTTTT
TRBJ1-3,TRBV20-1,many,NA,CSANVNSGNTIYF,TGCAGTGCCAACGTAAACTCTGGAAACACCATATATTTT
TRBJ2-1,TRBV20-1,few,TRBD2,CSVNRGTSTNEQFF,TGCAGTGTTAATAGGGGGACTAGTACCAATGAGCAGTTCTTC
TRBJ1-2,TRBV2,many,NA,CASSVGRRAYGYTF,TGTGCCAGCAGTGTCGGCCGGAGGGCATATGGCTACACCTTC
TRBJ1-1,TRBV9,NA,NA,CASSSRTAMNTEAFF,TGTGCCAGCAGCTCCCGGACGGCGATGAACACTGAAGCTTTCTTT
TRBJ2-7,TRBV10-3,many,NA,CAISEVLAGSYEQYF,TGTGCCATCAGTGAGGTTCTGGCGGGGAGTTACGAGCAGTACTTC
TRBJ2-7,TRBV6-1,NA,TRBD1,CASTEDRVVNYEQYF,TGTGCCAGCACTGAAGACAGGGTGGTAAACTACGAGCAGTACTTC
TRBJ2-3,TRBV6-5,many,NA,CASSYPFGRRDTHLDTQYF,TGTGCCAGCAGTTACCCGTTCGGGCGACGGGACACCCACCTCGATACGCAGTATTTT
TRBJ2-1,TRBV6-1,NA,TRBD2,CASSNGLAGVTEQFF,TGTGCCAGCAGCAACGGACTAGCGGGAGTTACTGAGCAGTTCTTC
TRBJ1-6,TRBV5-5,NA,NA,CASSLGPTYLPEWNSPLHF,TGTGCCAGCAGCTTGGGACCAACCTACCTCCCCGAGTGGAATTCACCCCTCCACTTT
TRBJ2-7,TRBV27,NA,NA,CASRRSQTGTLPEQYF,TGTGCCAGCAGAAGAAGTCAAACAGGTACTCTACCCGAGCAGTACTTC
TRBJ1-3,TRBV28,many,NA,CASSFAGSSGNTIYF,TGTGCCAGCAGTTTTGCAGGGAGCTCTGGAAACACCATATATTTT
TRBJ2-2,TRBV7-2,few,TRBD1,CASSGVGTENTGELFF,TGTGCCAGCAGCGGAGTCGGGACAGAAAACACCGGGGAGCTGTTTTTT
TRBJ2-7,TRBV5-1,many,TRBD1,CASSIQGFGEQYF,TGCGCCAGCAGCATACAGGGGTTTGGCGAGCAGTACTTC
TRBJ1-2,TRBV28,NA,NA,CASSTDFYGYTF,TGTGCCAGCAGTACAGATTTCTATGGCTACACCTTC
TRBJ2-7,TRBV11-2,many,NA,CASSLSRGPSYEQYF,TGCGCCAGCAGCTTGTCCCGGGGTCCTTCCTACGAGCAGTACTTC
TRBJ2-3,TRBV4-2,many,NA,CASSQSGETDTQYF,TGTGCCAGCAGCCAATCAGGAGAGACAGATACGCAGTATTTT
TRBJ1-5,TRBV7-8,many,NA,CASSLDRNQPQHF,TGTGCCAGCAGCTTAGACAGAAATCAGCCCCAGCATTTT
TRBJ2-1,TRBV19,once,TRBD2,CASKGTSINEQFF,TGTGCCAGTAAGGGGACTAGCATCAATGAGCAGTTCTTC
TRBJ2-3,TRBV20-1,few,NA,CSAPRGGTVPDTQYF,TGCAGTGCTCCAAGGGGCGGGACCGTCCCAGATACGCAGTATTTT
TRBJ2-3,TRBV18,many,TRBD1,CASSPGQIPDTQYF,TGTGCCAGCTCACCGGGACAGATCCCAGATACGCAGTATTTT
TRBJ2-7,TRBV28,NA,NA,CASSFMGAGVEQYF,TGTGCCAGCAGTTTCATGGGGGCGGGAGTCGAGCAGTACTTC
TRBJ1-5,TRBV25-1,once,NA,CASGDNQPQHF,TGTGCCAGCGGAGATAATCAGCCCCAGCATTTT
TRBJ2-3,TRBV13,many,TRBD1,CASSFRGQGSDTQYF,TGTGCCAGCAGCTTCCGGGGACAGGGATCCGATACGCAGTATTTT
TRBJ1-4,TRBV12-3/TRBV12-4,few,TRBD1,CASSLTGLKLFF,TGTGCCAGCAGTTTGACAGGGCTAAAACTGTTTTTT
TRBJ2-1,TRBV6-2/TRBV6-3,many,TRBD2,CASRPRLAGGGDEQFF,TGTGCCAGCAGACCTCGACTAGCGGGAGGGGGAGATGAGCAGTTCTTC
TRBJ2-3,TRBV2,many,TRBD2,CASRLAPRTDTQYF,TGTGCCAGCCGACTAGCTCCCAGAACAGATACGCAGTATTTT
TRBJ2-7,TRBV28,many,TRBD1,CASSGVPGQGGHEQYF,TGTGCCAGCAGTGGGGTCCCGGGACAGGGGGGACACGAGCAGTACTTC
TRBJ1-1,TRBV7-2,many,NA,CASSSRRGGGGEAFF,TGTGCCAGCAGCTCCCGTCGCGGGGGAGGGGGTGAAGCTTTCTTT
TRBJ2-7,TRBV19,few,TRBD2,CASSMGTSGYEQYF,TGTGCCAGTAGTATGGGGACTAGCGGGTACGAGCAGTACTTC
TRBJ2-7,TRBV7-2,many,NA,CASSLEAGGYYEQYF,TGTGCCAGCAGCTTAGAAGCTGGGGGGTACTACGAGCAGTACTTC